Shown below are 7 T cell receptor beta chains from a single sample sequenced in a study of memory CD8 T cells in hepatitis C reinfection. Some clones are missing from TCRdb's copy, which holds only in-frame ones; the method was immunoSEQ multiplex PCR. The sample contains 6,400 or so clones, 75% to 90% of which appear only once. Stated time point: pre-reinfection, 55 to 20 weeks before reinfection detection. TCR sequencing was done directly ex vivo on sorted cells, without expansion in vitro. The sequenced material came from naive CD8+ T cells sorted from blood. Receptors originate from a man aged 45 to 65 with hepatitis C virus infection.

Notes on this clone: Compared with germline, one end of the junction differs, possibly owing to a read error. The chain links TRBV4-3 to TRBJ2-5; a weak D match, TRBD1 (6 bases). The J call may be mistaken, given a closer DNA end match to TRBJ2-7. The CDR3 runs to 14 residues. Germline V gene sequence: CDR1 LGHNA, CDR2 YSLEER. The CDR3 DNA is TGCGCCAGCAGCCAAGGACAGGCCTCCCACGAGCAGTACTTC. Translating it yields CASSQGQASHEQYF.

The chain couples TRBV5-6 to TRBJ2-2, with 12 bases fitting TRBD2. Germline V CDR1 and CDR2: SGHDT, YYEEEE. The CDR3 is made up of 17 amino acids. With V trimmed by 0 bases and J by 5 bases, 5 bases remained unmatched. The CDR3 sequence: CASSLGLAGEETGELFF. The CDR3 DNA is TGTGCCAGCAGCTTGGGACTAGCGGGAGAGGAAACCGGGGAGCTGTTTTTT.

In its sample, this clone was seen once. This rearrangement joins TRBV27 to TRBJ1-2; 10 bases are shared with TRBD1. V lost 6 bases and J lost 7; bases outside the gene matches: 8. In germline, CDR1 is MNHEY, CDR2 SMNVEV (reference sequence). This CDR3 has 14 amino acids. CDR3 in DNA: TGTGCCAGCAGCCCCGGGACAGGGGTAGGTGGCTACACCTTC. This codes for CASSPGTGVGGYTF.

This clone occurred a few times. The genes are TRBV28 and TRBJ2-7; D remains unclear. Trimming took 2 bases from V and 0 from J, leaving 5 bases between them. This CDR3 contains 13 residues. The germline V gene has CDR1 MDHEN and CDR2 SYDVKM. The CDR3 sequence: CASSLIGSYEQYF. The CDR3 bases are TGTGCCAGCAGTTTAATCGGCTCCTACGAGCAGTACTTC.

The chain recombines TRBV15 with TRBJ2-1, with 8 bases identical to TRBD2. The CDR3 contains 16 residues. V lost 0 bases, J lost 4 bases, and 5 bases stayed unmatched. Looked up from germline, CDR1 is LNHNV and CDR2 is YYDKDF (reference sequence). The CDR3 loop is CATSRDPREGYNEQFF. Written as DNA, the CDR3 is TGTGCCACCAGCAGAGATCCCCGGGAGGGATACAATGAGCAGTTCTTC.

V is TRBV7-8 and J is TRBJ2-5, with 7 positions matching TRBD1. Germline trimming cut 0 bases from V and 1 base from J; bases unmatched to any gene: 5. CDR1 and CDR2 (germline): SGHVS, FQNEAQ. The CDR3 is 16 amino acids. CDR3 sequence (DNA): TGTGCCAGCAGCTTAGCAGGGACAGAGGGCCAAGAGACCCAGTACTTC. Its protein is CASSLAGTEGQETQYF.

The CDR3 sequence is CASSLWEGNTEAFF. CDR3 DNA: TGCGCCAGCAGCTTGTGGGAGGGGAACACTGAAGCTTTCTTT. J is TRBJ1-1 and V is TRBV5-1; D is uncertain. This CDR3 region has 14 residues. Trimming removed 1 base at V and 1 base at J, with 8 bases between. Per germline, CDR1 SGHRS and CDR2 YFSETQ.